The subject of this entry is one T cell receptor (beta chain). The V and J ends lost 4 bases and 1 base respectively, with 8 bases between them. This CDR3 contains 13 residues. The germline V gene encodes CDR1 LNHNV and CDR2 YYDKDF (reference sequence). Measured with immunoSEQ multiplex PCR; TCRdb has only the in-frame clones, and not every one. The sample holds about 59,000 clones, about 88% seen once. These data come from a study of blood T cell repertoires in COVID-19. At the level of the study: T cells, B-cell-depleted T cells, or PBMCs provided the cDNA or gDNA that served as material.

The TCR originated in a man older than 75 in a cohort sampled during active COVID-19. The rearrangement links TRBV15 to TRBJ2-7; the D gene is possibly TRBD2 (5 bases). Sequencing used peripheral blood. The CDR3 sequence is CATSNGESYEQYF. In DNA, the CDR3 is TGTGCCACCAGCAACGGGGAGTCCTACGAGCAGTACTTC.